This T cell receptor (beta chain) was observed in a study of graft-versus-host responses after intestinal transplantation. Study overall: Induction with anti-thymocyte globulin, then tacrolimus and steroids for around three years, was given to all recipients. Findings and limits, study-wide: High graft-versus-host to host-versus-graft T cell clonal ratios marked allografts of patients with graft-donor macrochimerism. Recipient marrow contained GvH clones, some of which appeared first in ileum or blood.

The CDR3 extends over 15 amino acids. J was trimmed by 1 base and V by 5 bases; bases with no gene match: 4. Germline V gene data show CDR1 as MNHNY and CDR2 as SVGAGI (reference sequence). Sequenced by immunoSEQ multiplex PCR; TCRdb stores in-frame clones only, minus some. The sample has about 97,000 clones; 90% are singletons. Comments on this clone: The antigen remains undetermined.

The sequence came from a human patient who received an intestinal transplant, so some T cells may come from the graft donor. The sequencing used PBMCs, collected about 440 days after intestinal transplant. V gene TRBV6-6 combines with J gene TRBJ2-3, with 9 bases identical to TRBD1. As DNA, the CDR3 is TGTGCCAGCAGTCCCTGGACAGGGGGCACAGATACGCAGTATTTT. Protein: CASSPWTGGTDTQYF.